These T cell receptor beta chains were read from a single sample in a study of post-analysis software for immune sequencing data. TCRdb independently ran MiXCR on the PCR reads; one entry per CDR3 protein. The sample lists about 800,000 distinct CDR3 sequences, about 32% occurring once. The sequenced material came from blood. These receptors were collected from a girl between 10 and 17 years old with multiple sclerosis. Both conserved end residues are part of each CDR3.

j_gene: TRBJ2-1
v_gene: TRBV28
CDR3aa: CASRTGTSPRDEQFF

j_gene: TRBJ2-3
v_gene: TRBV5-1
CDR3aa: CASSYTGGADTQYF

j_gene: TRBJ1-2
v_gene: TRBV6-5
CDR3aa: CASSYSGADYGYTF

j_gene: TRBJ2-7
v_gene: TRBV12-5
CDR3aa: CASGSHPGLAGGPPYEQYF

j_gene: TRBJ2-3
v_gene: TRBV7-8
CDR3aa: CASSFQGQPFGTQYF

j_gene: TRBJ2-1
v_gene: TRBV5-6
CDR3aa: CASRGQGAEQFF

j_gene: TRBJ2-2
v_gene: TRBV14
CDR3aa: CVSSQVVGMDYAGERFF

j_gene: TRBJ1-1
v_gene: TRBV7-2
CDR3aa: CASSWQPDGLNTEAFF

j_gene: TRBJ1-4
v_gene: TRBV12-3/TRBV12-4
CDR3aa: CASSFGRGAYNEKLFF

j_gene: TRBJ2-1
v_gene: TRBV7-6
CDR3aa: CASSGRQGTYNEQFF

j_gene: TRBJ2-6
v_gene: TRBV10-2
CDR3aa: CASKGRGSGANVLTF

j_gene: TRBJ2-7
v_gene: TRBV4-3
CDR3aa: CASSQEGTGLISEQYF

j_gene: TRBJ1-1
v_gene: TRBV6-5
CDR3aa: CASSRYLNTEAFF

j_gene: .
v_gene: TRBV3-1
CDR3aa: CASSVGPGLANYEQYF

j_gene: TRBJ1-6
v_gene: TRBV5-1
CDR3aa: CASSLQPGDSPLHF

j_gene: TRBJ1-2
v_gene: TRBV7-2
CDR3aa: CASSEALGFYGYTF

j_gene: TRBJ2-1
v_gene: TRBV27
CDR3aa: CASTATPHSYNELFF

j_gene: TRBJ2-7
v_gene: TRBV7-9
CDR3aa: CASTPPGAGQGSYEQYF

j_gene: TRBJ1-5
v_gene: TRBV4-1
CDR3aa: CASSQEMLIRGAQPQHF

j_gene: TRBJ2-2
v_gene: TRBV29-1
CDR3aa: CSVGVAGSGELFF

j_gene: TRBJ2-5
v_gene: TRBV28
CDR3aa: CASSLPPQGAETQYF

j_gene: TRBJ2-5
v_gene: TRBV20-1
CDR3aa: CSASSGYGETQYF

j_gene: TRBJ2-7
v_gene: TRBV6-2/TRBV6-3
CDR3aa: CASSPGAGLSAYEQYF

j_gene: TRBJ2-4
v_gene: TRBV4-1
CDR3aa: CASSQDGTTRLAKNIQYF

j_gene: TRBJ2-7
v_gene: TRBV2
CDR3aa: CASSDLGLANTYEQYF

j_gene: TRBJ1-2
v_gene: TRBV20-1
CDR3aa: CSARVGEGTHNYGYTF

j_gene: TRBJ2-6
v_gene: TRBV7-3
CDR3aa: CASSSQVSGANVLTF

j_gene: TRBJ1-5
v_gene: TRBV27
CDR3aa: CASSSWPGQRGNQPQHF

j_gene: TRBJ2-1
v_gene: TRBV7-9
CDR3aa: CASSSWVPGGNEQFF

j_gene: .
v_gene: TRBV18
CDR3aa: CASSPPTRETQYF

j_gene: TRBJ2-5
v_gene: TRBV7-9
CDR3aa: CASSLGQRAGTQYF

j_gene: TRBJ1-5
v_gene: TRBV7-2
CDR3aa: CASSPEGTHTNQPQHF

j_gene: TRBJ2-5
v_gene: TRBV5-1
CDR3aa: CASSLESRVGETQYF

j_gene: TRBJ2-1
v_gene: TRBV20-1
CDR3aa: CSARVTRNEQFF

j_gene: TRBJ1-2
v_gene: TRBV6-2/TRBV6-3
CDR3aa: CASSYMGRSYGYTF

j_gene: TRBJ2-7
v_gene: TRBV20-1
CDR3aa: CSVILLGASGTYEQYF

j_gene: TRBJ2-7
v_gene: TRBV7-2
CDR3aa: CASSSVTGSYEQYF

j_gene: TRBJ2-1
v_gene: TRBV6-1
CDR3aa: CASSEVGQGDYNEQFF

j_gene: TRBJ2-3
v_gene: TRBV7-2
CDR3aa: CASSFRGATADTQYF

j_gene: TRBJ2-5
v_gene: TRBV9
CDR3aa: CASSVALVAGETQYF

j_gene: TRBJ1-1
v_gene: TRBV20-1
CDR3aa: CSARDQPIRTEAFF

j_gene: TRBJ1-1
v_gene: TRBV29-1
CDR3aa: CSVADRLNTEAFF

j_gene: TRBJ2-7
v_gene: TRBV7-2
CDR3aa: CASSLVGQGTYEQYF

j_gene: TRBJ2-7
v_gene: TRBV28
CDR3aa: CASGTMNYEQYF

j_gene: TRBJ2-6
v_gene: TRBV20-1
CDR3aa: CAGRSGANVRTF

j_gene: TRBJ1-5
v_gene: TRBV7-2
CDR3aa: CASSPTGGRRPQHF

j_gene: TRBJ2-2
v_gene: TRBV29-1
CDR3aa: CSLQVHETGELFF

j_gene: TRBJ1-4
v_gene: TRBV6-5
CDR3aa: CASSFSVGGNEKLFF